Listed below are T cell receptor beta chains from one sample, sequenced in a study of OX40 agonist ivuxolimab in advanced cancers. Profiled with immunoSEQ multiplex PCR; TCRdb holds only in-frame clones, not every one. The sample gives about 94,000 clones, around 87% of which show up once; 0.3% to 0.35% is in the top ten. This specimen consisted of CD4+ or CD8+ T cells sorted from blood, obtained in a trial of the OX40 agonist ivuxolimab. All receptors come from an adult with an advanced solid tumor such as melanoma, head and neck, liver or kidney cancer. CDR3s include the opening cysteine and the closing phenylalanine or tryptophan. The order of the fields is J gene, clone size, V gene, D gene, CDR3 protein, CDR3 DNA. D genes are given only for firm matches. Expanded clones get a size class; other rows say once, few or many, or leave the size out.

>TRBJ1-2|-|TRBV19|-
CASADVGGFAGGYTF
TGTGCCAGTGCGGATGTCGGGGGCTTTGCCGGTGGCTACACCTTC
>TRBJ1-4|-|TRBV2|TRBD1
CASRNRGPGKLFF
TGTGCCAGCAGAAACAGGGGGCCCGGAAAACTGTTTTTT
>TRBJ2-5|-|TRBV29-1|-
CSLRPGEETQYF
TGCAGCCTTAGGCCAGGCGAAGAGACCCAGTACTTC
>TRBJ2-5|once|TRBV19|-
CASTAAGRQETQYF
TGTGCCAGTACCGCCGCGGGACGACAAGAGACCCAGTACTTC
>TRBJ2-5|-|TRBV2|-
CASTTSGGGPGTQYF
TGTGCCAGCACCACAAGCGGTGGGGGGCCGGGGACCCAGTACTTC
>TRBJ1-1|-|TRBV2|-
CASRGVGDTEAFF
TGTGCCAGCAGGGGAGTCGGGGACACTGAAGCTTTCTTT
>TRBJ2-2|-|TRBV10-2|-
CASSKMANTGELFF
TGCGCCAGCAGTAAGATGGCGAACACCGGGGAGCTGTTTTTT
>TRBJ1-2|-|TRBV10-3|-
CAISERVSSYGYTF
TGTGCCATCAGTGAAAGGGTCTCATCCTATGGCTACACCTTC
>TRBJ2-5|-|TRBV6-1|-
CASSEPGQGMYQETQYF
TGTGCCAGCAGTGAACCAGGGCAGGGGATGTACCAAGAGACCCAGTACTTC
>TRBJ1-2|-|TRBV2|-
CASSAGTYYGYTF
TGTGCCAGCAGCGCCGGGACGTACTATGGCTACACCTTC
>TRBJ2-7|-|TRBV10-2|TRBD1
CASRADRVVQYEQYF
TGCGCCAGCAGGGCAGACAGGGTGGTTCAGTACGAGCAGTACTTC
>TRBJ2-5|-|TRBV11-2|-
CASGEGGTQYF
TGTGCCAGCGGCGAGGGGGGGACCCAGTACTTC
>TRBJ1-4|-|TRBV12-5|-
CASGNGQTATNEKLFF
TGTGCTAGTGGTAACGGACAAACCGCAACTAATGAAAAACTGTTTTTT
>TRBJ2-3|-|TRBV7-3|-
CASSPGGHTDTQYF
TGTGCCAGCAGCCCCGGGGGCCACACAGATACGCAGTATTTT
>TRBJ1-2|-|TRBV5-6|-
CASSLEGSNYGYTF
TGTGCCAGCAGCTTGGAAGGCAGCAACTATGGCTACACCTTC
>TRBJ1-1|-|TRBV19|-
CASKREGLATEAFF
TGTGCCAGTAAAAGGGAAGGTCTAGCCACTGAAGCTTTCTTT
>TRBJ1-1|-|TRBV6-5|-
CASSYSVRMNTEAFF
TGTGCCAGCAGTTACTCGGTCAGGATGAACACTGAAGCTTTCTTT
>TRBJ2-1|-|TRBV15|-
CATSRDWGNIPYNEQFF
TGTGCCACCAGCAGAGATTGGGGAAACATCCCCTACAATGAGCAGTTCTTC
>TRBJ2-7|-|TRBV10-3|TRBD1
CAISRDRGPYEQYF
TGTGCCATCAGTAGGGACAGGGGACCCTACGAGCAGTACTTC
>TRBJ2-1|-|TRBV5-4|-
CASSLTGSNEQFF
TGTGCCAGCAGCTTGACAGGGAGCAATGAGCAGTTCTTC
>TRBJ2-5|-|TRBV15|TRBD2
CATTSRLAGGGETQYF
TGTGCCACCACCTCAAGACTAGCGGGGGGTGGAGAGACCCAGTACTTC
>TRBJ2-5|-|TRBV7-6|-
CASTIRVQETQYF
TGTGCCAGCACCATCAGGGTCCAAGAGACCCAGTACTTC
>TRBJ1-2|-|TRBV30|-
CAWGGYGYTF
TGTGCCTGGGGAGGGTATGGCTACACCTTC
>TRBJ2-3|-|TRBV29-1|TRBD1
CSVDRGDTQYF
TGCAGCGTCGACAGGGGTGATACGCAGTATTTT
>TRBJ2-3|-|TRBV7-2|-
CASSLDIGADTQYF
TGTGCCAGCAGCTTAGATATAGGGGCCGATACGCAGTATTTT
>TRBJ2-3|-|TRBV5-1|-
CASSPTRDTQYF
TGCGCCAGCAGCCCCACCCGGGATACGCAGTATTTT
>TRBJ2-1|few|TRBV7-3|-
CASSIDTYNEQFF
TGTGCCAGCAGCATCGACACGTACAATGAGCAGTTCTTC
>TRBJ2-5|-|TRBV5-6|TRBD1
CASSWRGTGVETQYF
TGTGCCAGCAGCTGGCGGGGGACAGGGGTAGAGACCCAGTACTTC
>TRBJ2-4|-|TRBV2|-
CASSEQGGGAKNIQYF
TGTGCCAGCAGTGAGCAAGGGGGGGGAGCCAAAAACATTCAGTACTTC
>TRBJ2-1|-|TRBV5-8|-
CASTRLYTANEQFF
TGTGCCAGCACCAGACTATACACCGCCAATGAGCAGTTCTTC
>TRBJ2-1|-|TRBV27|TRBD2
CASSLRRGGYNEQFF
TGTGCCAGCAGTTTAAGGCGGGGGGGTTACAATGAGCAGTTCTTC
>TRBJ1-2|-|TRBV2|TRBD1
CASPGQGGLGYGYTF
TGTGCCAGCCCGGGACAGGGGGGTCTAGGCTATGGCTACACCTTC
>TRBJ1-4|-|TRBV5-1|TRBD1
CASSLATGLEGKLFF
TGCGCCAGCAGCTTGGCGACAGGGTTGGAAGGAAAACTGTTTTTT